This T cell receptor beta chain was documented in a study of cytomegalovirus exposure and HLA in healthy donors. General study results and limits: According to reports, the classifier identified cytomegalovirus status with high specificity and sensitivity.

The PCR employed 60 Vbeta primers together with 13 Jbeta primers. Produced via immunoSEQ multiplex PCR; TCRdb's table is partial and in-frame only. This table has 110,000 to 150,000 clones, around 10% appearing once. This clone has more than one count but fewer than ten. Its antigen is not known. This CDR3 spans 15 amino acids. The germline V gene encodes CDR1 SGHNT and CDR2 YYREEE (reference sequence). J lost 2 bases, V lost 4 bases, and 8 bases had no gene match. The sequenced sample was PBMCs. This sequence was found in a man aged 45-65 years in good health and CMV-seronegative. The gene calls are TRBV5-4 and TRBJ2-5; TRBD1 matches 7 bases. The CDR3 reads CASSRRQGSQETQYF. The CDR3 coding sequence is TGTGCCAGCAGCCGGCGACAGGGAAGTCAAGAGACCCAGTACTTC.